One TCR beta chain is described in this entry. The antigen is not known. The data are from a study of blood T cells in healthy people across ages. The second PCR ran about 6 to 11 cycles with a sample-barcoded 5' primer and J-beta primers. Every single cDNA molecule received a tag from a template-switch adaptor with 12 random nucleotides. One entry per CDR3 protein, called by TCRdb with MiXCR from the 5' RACE reads. The sample holds 1,100,000 or so distinct CDR3 sequences; under 45% are singletons and the top ten take approximately 17%. Roughly 10 milliliters was the volume of peripheral blood drawn from each donor. Study-wide results and caveats: TCR beta diversity correlated strongly with naive T cell percentage. Naive CD4+ cells and diversity were both higher in long-lived donors than in aged donors.

The germline gives CDR1 MNHEY, CDR2 SMNVEV (reference sequence). The J segment lost 0 bases and the V segment lost 4 bases, leaving 6 bases of the junction unmatched. There are 16 residues in the CDR3. This clonotype was obtained from a woman aged 60 to 75 in good health. The sequenced material came from blood. This chain uses TRBV27 with TRBJ1-2; 9 bases fit TRBD1. The CDR3 reads CASSSSGQGANYGYTF. The CDR3 DNA is TGTGCCAGCAGTTCCTCGGGACAGGGAGCTAACTATGGCTACACCTTC.